This T cell receptor beta chain originates from a study of OX40 agonist ivuxolimab in advanced cancers. Study context: Intravenous ivuxolimab was administered to patients every 2 weeks at 0.01 to 10 mg/kg. Among those enrolled, mean age was about 63 years (range roughly 23 to 90) and over 70% were male.

Prior autoimmune disease or systemic immunosuppression barred patients. The method was immunoSEQ multiplex PCR; TCRdb's version includes in-frame clones alone and lacks a portion of them. The table includes about 64,000 clones, roughly 87% detected once. From germline, CDR1 is MNHNY and CDR2 SVGAGI (reference sequence). V shed 7 bases and J shed 3 bases, with 6 bases lying between them. The CDR3 sequence is 11 residues long. This TCR was sampled from an adult with an advanced solid tumor such as melanoma, head and neck, liver or kidney cancer. This sample comprised CD4+ or CD8+ T cells sorted from blood, obtained in a trial of the OX40 agonist ivuxolimab. The chain joins TRBV6-6 to TRBJ2-5; D not resolved. CDR3 DNA: TGTGCCAGCACCAGTAAAGAGACCCAGTACTTC. Its translation is CASTSKETQYF.